The present T cell receptor beta chain was sequenced within a study of Ad26.COV2.S vaccination and SARS-CoV-2 variants. The wider study: Administration of Ad26.COV2.S was intramuscular, either once or twice 56 days apart.

The method was immunoSEQ multiplex PCR; TCRdb's version includes in-frame clones alone and lacks a portion of them. Among some 520,000 clones listed, 70% to 90% were seen once. The sample's treatment: roughly 19 received Ad26.COV2.S at low or high dose, single or two shots; several received placebo; per-sample allocation not given. Samples came from day 63 after the first vaccine or placebo injection. A Boston adult aged 18-55 years was the donor. As its vector, the vaccine had Ad26, which expressed Wuhan-strain SARS-CoV-2 spike. The sequencing used peripheral blood, collected in a trial of Ad26.COV2.S vaccine versus placebo. This clonotype was sampled from a person between 18 and 60 years old who received the Ad26.COV2.S COVID-19 vaccine or a placebo.

The CDR3 spells CASNVGDRNYNEQFF. CDR3 nucleotide sequence: TGTGCCAGCAACGTCGGGGATCGGAACTACAATGAGCAGTTCTTC. The chain couples TRBV5-8 to TRBJ2-1, with D perhaps TRBD2 (5 bases). Germline lookup yields CDR1 SGHTS and CDR2 YDEGEE. This CDR3 spans 15 amino acids. Trimming removed 6 bases at V and 3 bases at J, with 16 bases between.